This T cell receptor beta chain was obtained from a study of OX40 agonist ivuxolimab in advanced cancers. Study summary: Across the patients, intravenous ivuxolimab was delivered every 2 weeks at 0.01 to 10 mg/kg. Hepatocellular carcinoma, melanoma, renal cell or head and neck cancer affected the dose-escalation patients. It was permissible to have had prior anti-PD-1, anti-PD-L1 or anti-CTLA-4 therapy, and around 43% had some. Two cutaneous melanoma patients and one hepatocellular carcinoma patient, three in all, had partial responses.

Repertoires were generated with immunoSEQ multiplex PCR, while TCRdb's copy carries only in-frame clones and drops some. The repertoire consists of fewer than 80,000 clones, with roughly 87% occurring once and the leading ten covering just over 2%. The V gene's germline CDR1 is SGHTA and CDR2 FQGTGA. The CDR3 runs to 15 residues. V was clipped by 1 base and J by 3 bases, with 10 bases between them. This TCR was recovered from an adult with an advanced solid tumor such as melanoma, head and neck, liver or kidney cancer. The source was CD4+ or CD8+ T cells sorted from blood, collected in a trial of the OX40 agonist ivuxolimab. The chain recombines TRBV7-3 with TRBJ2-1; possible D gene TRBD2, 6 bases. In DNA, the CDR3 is TGTGCCAGCAGCTTAAGTGGGGGAGGCTACAATGAGCAGTTCTTC. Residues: CASSLSGGGYNEQFF.